One sample yielded the 26 T cell receptor beta chains listed below, sequenced in a study of blood T cells in healthy people across ages. A J-beta primer mix and a sample-barcoded 5' primer were used in a second PCR of roughly 6 to 11 cycles. TCRdb re-called the 5' RACE reads through MiXCR, storing one row per CDR3 protein. The sample includes 1.5 million to 1.9 million distinct CDR3 sequences, roughly 43% of them seen just once. Material: blood. All receptors derive from a woman younger than 35 in good health.

The chain is built from TRBV27 and TRBJ2-3; 14 nucleotides line up with TRBD2. The CDR3 contains 15 residues. The trim removed 6 bases at V and 3 bases at J, leaving 2 bases unmatched. Germline CDR1 is MNHEY and CDR2 is SMNVEV (reference sequence). The chain's CDR3 is CASRGLAGVTDTQYF. The CDR3 DNA reads as TGTGCCAGCAGGGGACTAGCGGGAGTTACAGATACGCAGTATTTT.

In DNA form, the CDR3 reads TGTGCCAGCAGCTTAGGACAGGATGTGGAAGGCTACACCTTC. It translates to CASSLGQDVEGYTF. The V and J genes are TRBV6-2 or TRBV6-3 and TRBJ1-2; TRBD1 matches 7 bases. V was clipped by 6 bases and J by 8 bases; unmatched bases: 12. This CDR3 has 14 residues. The germline V gene has CDR1 MNHEY and CDR2 SVGEGT.

As regards this clonotype: At one of its ends the junction is not consistent with the germline gene, which may arise from a read error. The genes are TRBV6-5 and TRBJ1-6, with 8 bases aligning to TRBD1. Germline CDR1 reads MNHEY; CDR2 reads SVGAGI. CDR3 length: 14 residues. Here the CDR3 DNA reads TGTGCCAGCAGTGCGACAGGGGACAATTCACCCCCCCACTTT. It yields the protein CASSATGDNSPPHF.

The chain is built from TRBV5-6 and TRBJ2-3; D may correspond to TRBD1 or TRBD2 (6 bases each). This CDR3 contains 15 residues. Germline CDR1 is SGHDT and CDR2 is YYEEEE. Trimming stripped 4 bases from V and 0 bases from J, with 12 bases between. The CDR3: CASSGGGFSTDTQYF. The CDR3 DNA is TGTGCCAGCAGCGGAGGGGGTTTCAGCACAGATACGCAGTATTTT.

This clonotype turned up a few times. The V call is TRBV13, the J call TRBJ2-5; possibly TRBD1 for D (6 bases). Trimming removed 2 bases from V and 1 base from J, with 11 bases in between. CDR1 and CDR2 from the germline V gene are PRHDT and FYEKMQ (reference sequence). CDR3 length: 15 amino acids. The CDR3 spells CASSLTGLIQETQYF. As DNA, the CDR3 is TGTGCCAGCAGCTTAACAGGGCTAATCCAAGAGACCCAGTACTTC.

The chain uses TRBV28 and TRBJ1-3; D call uncertain. Germline V gene lookup returns CDR1 MDHEN and CDR2 SYDVKM. Between the trimmed V and J ends, which lost 3 bases and 3 bases, there was a span of 9 bases. This CDR3 is 14 amino acids long. As DNA, the CDR3 is TGTGCCAGCAGTTTTGAAGGTGGTGGAAACACCATATATTTT. It yields the protein CASSFEGGGNTIYF.

This clonotype was picked up a small number of times. This chain uses TRBV6-1 with TRBJ1-5, with 8 bases fitting TRBD1. V gave up 6 bases and J gave up 5 bases; unmatched junction bases: 3. From germline, CDR1 is MNHNS and CDR2 SASEGT. The CDR3 contains 13 residues. The CDR3 loop reads CASRKDRDQPQHF. The CDR3 DNA reads as TGTGCCAGCAGGAAGGACAGGGATCAGCCCCAGCATTTT.

This clonotype was detected ten times or more. This chain connects TRBV27 to TRBJ2-7; TRBD1 might be the D (6 bases). Germline V gene data show CDR1 as MNHEY and CDR2 as SMNVEV (reference sequence). The CDR3 is 15 residues long. V was pared by 6 bases and J by 0 bases, with 15 bases between. This CDR3 is CASREFRGGSYEQYF. The CDR3 DNA reads TGTGCCAGCAGGGAATTCAGGGGTGGCTCCTACGAGCAGTACTTC.

The genes are TRBV6-5 and TRBJ2-5, with D unresolved. Trimming stripped 8 bases from V and 5 bases from J, with 15 bases between. Germline-derived CDR1 and CDR2 are MNHEY and SVGAGI. The CDR3 runs to 13 residues. The chain's CDR3 is CASANGFAETQYF. CDR3 sequence (DNA): TGTGCCAGCGCCAACGGCTTCGCGGAGACCCAGTACTTC.

The chain links TRBV20-1 to TRBJ2-7, with D perhaps TRBD1 or TRBD2 (5 bases each). Germline V gene lookup returns CDR1 DFQATT and CDR2 SNEGSKA (reference sequence). Trimming cost V 2 bases and J 2 bases, with 10 bases left between them. The CDR3 length is 13 residues. The CDR3 here is CSARRDATYEQYF. The CDR3, as DNA: TGCAGTGCTAGAAGGGACGCAACCTACGAGCAGTACTTC.

The chain carries TRBV20-1 and TRBJ2-5, with D possibly matching TRBD2 (5 bases). Germline CDR1 and CDR2: DFQATT and SNEGSKA (reference sequence). The CDR3 runs to 12 residues. In DNA, the CDR3 is TGCAGCGAACTGAAGCGGCAAGAGACCCAGTACTTC. This translates into CSELKRQETQYF.

This clonotype was seen a few times. The V and J genes are TRBV3-1 and TRBJ1-4; 7 nucleotides match TRBD1. From germline, CDR1 is LGHDT and CDR2 YNNKEL (reference sequence). V was clipped by 6 bases and J by 0 bases; unmatched bases: 16. CDR3 length: 19 residues. CDR3 loop: CASRGKRAGQPATNEKLFF. CDR3 nucleotide sequence: TGTGCCAGCAGAGGCAAGCGAGCGGGACAGCCTGCAACTAATGAAAAACTGTTTTTT.

This clonotype was recorded at least ten times. The chain links TRBV29-1 to TRBJ2-2, with a weak D call TRBD2 (5 bases). The CDR3 is 11 amino acids. The V gene's germline CDR1 is SQVTM and CDR2 ANQGSEA. This CDR3 reads CVGGRTGELFF. The DNA of the CDR3 is TGCGTCGGCGGGCGCACCGGGGAGCTGTTTTTT.

In this sample, this clonotype turned up a few times. One end of the junction is discordant with germline, which a read error may explain. The V and J genes are TRBV7-2 and TRBJ2-3; TRBD2 aligns across 10 bases. The V gene's germline CDR1 is SGHTA and CDR2 FQGNSA. The CDR3 totals 16 residues. For the CDR3, the DNA is TGTGCCAGCAGCTTAGTTCCTAGCGGGAGCAGAGATACGCAGTATTTT. It specifies CASSLVPSGSRDTQYF.

A few counts support this clonotype. The chain uses TRBV10-3 and TRBJ2-7; TRBD2 aligns across 9 bases. Germline V lookup: CDR1 ENHRY, CDR2 SYGVKD. V lost 3 bases to trimming and J lost 7 bases; unmatched junction nucleotides: 16. The CDR3 extends over 17 amino acids. CDR3 coding DNA: TGTGCCATCAGTGACATCGCTAGCGGGAATGTTGACAATGAGCAGTACTTC. The encoded protein is CAISDIASGNVDNEQYF.

V usage is TRBV12-3 or TRBV12-4 and J usage is TRBJ1-4, with D possibly being TRBD1 (6 bases). This CDR3 has 14 residues. The V and J ends lost 5 bases and 6 bases respectively, with 13 bases between them. This CDR3 reads CASSNRDLDEKLFF. CDR3 DNA sequence: TGTGCCAGCAGTAACAGGGATCTCGATGAAAAACTGTTTTTT.

The chain employs TRBV6-6 and TRBJ1-2, with D perhaps matching TRBD1 (5 bases). There are 16 residues in the CDR3. Germline V gene sequence: CDR1 MNHNY, CDR2 SVGAGI (reference sequence). V dropped 2 bases and J dropped 2 bases, with 15 bases sitting between them. The CDR3 spells CASSYGSGEVNYGYTF. The CDR3 bases are TGTGCCAGCAGTTACGGGTCGGGGGAGGTGAACTATGGCTACACCTTC.

This clonotype was detected a few times. J is TRBJ1-1 and V is TRBV4-1, with 9 nucleotides matching TRBD1. The CDR3 extends over 16 amino acids. Germline CDR1 MGHRA, CDR2 YSYEKL. Unmatched junction bases numbered 10, after V lost 4 bases and J lost 4 bases. The CDR3 sequence: CASSRHSGQGSTEAFF. The CDR3 nucleotides read TGCGCCAGCAGCCGGCACTCGGGACAGGGAAGCACTGAAGCTTTCTTT.

This chain links TRBV20-1 with TRBJ1-1; the match to TRBD1 covers 9 bases. The CDR3 is made up of 15 amino acids. J lost 4 bases, V lost 7 bases, and 13 bases had no gene match. Germline-derived CDR1 and CDR2 are DFQATT and SNEGSKA (reference sequence). The CDR3 region has the DNA TGCAGTGTCCGCTCCTGGGACAGGGTAGCCACTGAAGCTTTCTTT. This sequence encodes CSVRSWDRVATEAFF.

This clonotype has just a few counts. This chain joins TRBV20-1 and TRBJ2-7; D not certain. This CDR3 is built from 11 residues. Germline V CDR1 and CDR2: DFQATT, SNEGSKA (reference sequence). The DNA for the CDR3 is TGCGCCGGGTCGGGCCGCTACGAGCAGTACTTC. Translation: CAGSGRYEQYF.

This clonotype came up a few times. The gene calls are TRBV6-1 and TRBJ2-1; D unresolved. The CDR3 totals 14 residues. Germline V gives CDR1 MNHNS, CDR2 SASEGT. V was cut by 11 bases and J by 6 bases, with 20 bases left in between. The CDR3 DNA reads TGTGCCGTCCACCGGCGAGGTAATGGCAATGAGCAGTTCTTC. Encoded protein: CAVHRRGNGNEQFF.

This chain links TRBV7-6 with TRBJ2-3; 9 bases match TRBD2. With 5 bases clipped from V and 3 bases from J, the junction kept 15 bases outside the gene matches. Per germline, CDR1 SGHVS and CDR2 FNYEAQ. This CDR3 spans 18 amino acids. The CDR3 sequence is CASSLEFWASGETDTQYF. Here the CDR3 DNA reads TGTGCCAGCAGCCTAGAGTTTTGGGCTAGCGGGGAAACAGATACGCAGTATTTT.

This clonotype has just a few counts. This chain joins TRBV12-3 or TRBV12-4 and TRBJ1-4, with D maybe TRBD1 (6 bases). The CDR3 is 15 amino acids. V lost 4 bases, J lost 2 bases, and 11 bases lay in between. The CDR3 region is CASSSYRATNEKLFF. In DNA form, the CDR3 reads TGTGCCAGCAGTTCATACAGGGCTACTAATGAAAAACTGTTTTTT.

Many counts were recorded for this clonotype. The chain carries TRBV5-4 and TRBJ1-2; D gene unclear. This CDR3 is 12 amino acids long. V was shortened by 5 bases and J by 0 bases, with 5 bases between the two germline ends. Germline V CDR1 and CDR2: SGHNT, YYREEE (reference sequence). In nucleotides, the CDR3 is TGTGCCAGCAGAGGGACTAACTATGGCTACACCTTC. Its protein product is CASRGTNYGYTF.

The gene calls are TRBV4-1 and TRBJ1-5; tentative D call: TRBD1 (5 bases). The V gene's germline CDR1 is MGHRA and CDR2 YSYEKL. V lost 0 bases and J 2 bases, leaving 14 bases between the germline ends. CDR3 size: 17 residues. The CDR3 region is CASSQEGIVRGNQPQHF. DNA for the CDR3: TGCGCCAGCAGCCAAGAGGGAATTGTCAGGGGCAATCAGCCCCAGCATTTT.

With respect to this clonotype: Mismatch with germline at one junction end may stem from a read error. The CDR3 here is CDSSLGGSGAILTDTQYF. In DNA, the CDR3 is TGTGACAGCAGCTTGGGAGGTTCTGGGGCGATCCTCACAGATACGCAGTATTTT. This chain uses TRBV5-4 with TRBJ2-3; weak D call: TRBD2 (6 bases). The germline V gene has CDR1 SGHNT and CDR2 YYREEE (reference sequence). The CDR3 extends over 18 amino acids.